The sequence of this TCR beta chain was determined in a study of blood T cell repertoires in COVID-19. Study at large: Whether acute or convalescent, the COVID-19 samples came from the United States, Italy and Spain. T cells, B-cell-depleted T cells, or PBMCs provided the cDNA or gDNA that served as material.

The CDR3 totals 12 residues. Per germline, CDR1 SNHLY and CDR2 FYNNEI. V was pared by 6 bases and J by 2 bases, with 8 bases between. In the authors' workflow: Nucleated cell number was recorded as an estimate derived from reference gene primer amplification. TCRdb keeps only in-frame clones here, not all; method: immunoSEQ multiplex PCR. V and J calls and clone size are as listed in that table; D and trimming were resolved from the DNA. Among 55,000 to 90,000 clones listed, more than 70% were seen once. This chain uses TRBV2 with TRBJ2-7, with a weak D call TRBD1 (5 bases). The TCR comes from a human donor in a cohort sampled during active COVID-19. Sample: peripheral blood. The CDR3 region has the DNA TGTGCCAGCAGCGAACAGGCCTACGAGCAGTACGTC. Protein: CASSEQAYEQYV.